Below are 32 T cell receptor beta chains sequenced from a single sample in a study of T cells in Graves' hyperthyroidism and ophthalmopathy. Authors of the study amplified TCR beta CDR3 regions from RNA transcripts. HTBI primers drove first-round RT-PCR of the TCR CDR3. MiXCR was run by TCRdb on the multiplex PCR reads, yielding one entry per CDR3 protein. There are a few hundred thousand distinct CDR3 sequences in the sample; around 16% occur only once, and over 12% lies in the top ten. The sequencing input was blood. The receptors come from a young woman with Graves' hyperthyroidism.

This clonotype has just a few counts. The chain links TRBV6-2 or TRBV6-3 to TRBJ2-4, with TRBD1 identical over 9 bases. V shed 0 bases and J 9 bases; nucleotides not matched to a gene: 15. Germline loops: CDR1 MNHEY, CDR2 SVGEGT. The CDR3 sequence is 18 residues long. The CDR3 here is CASSYSRLQQGAGRIQYF. Here the CDR3 DNA reads TGTGCCAGCAGTTACTCGAGACTCCAACAGGGGGCTGGTCGCATTCAGTACTTC.

The CDR3 nucleotides are TGCAGTGTAGACAGAAGAGGGGAGCAGTTCTTC. Amino acids: CSVDRRGEQFF. The rearrangement uses TRBV20-1 and TRBJ2-1; D may match TRBD1 or TRBD2 (5 bases each). The CDR3 runs 11 residues. The V and J ends lost 7 bases and 10 bases respectively, with 14 bases between them. The germline CDR1 and CDR2 sequences are DFQATT and SNEGSKA (reference sequence).

This clonotype has just a few counts. The chain combines TRBV7-3 with TRBJ1-2; the D is unclear. The CDR3 contains 15 residues. V gave up 1 base and J gave up 7 bases, with 16 bases separating them. Germline V gene lookup returns CDR1 SGHTA and CDR2 FQGTGA. CDR3 sequence (DNA): TGTGCCAGCAGCTTAAAGGGTGACGGTTTGGGTGGCTACACCTTC. Protein product: CASSLKGDGLGGYTF.

This clonotype was detected many times. The gene calls are TRBV27 and TRBJ2-1; D tentatively reads TRBD1 or TRBD2 (5 bases each). The V end was cut by 4 bases, the J end by 4 bases, with 14 bases between. CDR1 and CDR2 (germline): MNHEY, SMNVEV (reference sequence). The CDR3 contains 15 residues. The CDR3 loop reads CASSSPGPRYNEQFF. For the CDR3, the DNA is TGTGCCAGCAGTTCCCCGGGACCGAGGTACAATGAGCAGTTCTTC.

The sample holds many counts of this clonotype. V is TRBV11-2 and J is TRBJ2-1; 7 positions match TRBD2. CDR1 is SGHAT, CDR2 FQNNGV, per germline. Germline trimming cut 1 base from V and 0 bases from J; bases unmatched to any gene: 3. The CDR3 spans 16 residues. The DNA for the CDR3 is TGTGCCAGCAGCTTAGGCGGGAGTCCCTCCTACAATGAGCAGTTCTTC. This encodes CASSLGGSPSYNEQFF.

This clonotype was recorded at least ten times. This chain connects TRBV7-3 to TRBJ2-1; D not certain. Looked up from germline, CDR1 is SGHTA and CDR2 is FQGTGA. Trimming shortened V by 0 bases and J by 8 bases, and 5 bases separated the two germline ends. This CDR3 has 12 residues. The CDR3 sequence is CASSLTRHEQFF. Written as DNA, the CDR3 is TGTGCCAGCAGCTTAACGCGGCATGAGCAGTTCTTC.

This clonotype was recorded a few times. At one end, the junction sequence differs from germline, possibly due to a read error. The CDR3 region is CASSLGGQGHGGNFYEQYF. CDR3 DNA: TGTGCTAGCAGCTTAGGCGGACAGGGCCATGGGGGAAATTTCTACGAGCAGTACTTC. This chain uses TRBV7-7 with TRBJ2-7, with 8 bases identical to TRBD1. The CDR3 length is 19 residues. Germline V gene lookup returns CDR1 SSHAT and CDR2 FNYEAQ (reference sequence).

This clonotype was seen at least ten times. The CDR3 coding sequence is TGTGCCAGCAGCCAAGATGAATCGGCAGGGGGCCCCCCGGGGGGAACGAACACTGAAGCTTTCTTT. It yields the protein CASSQDESAGGPPGGTNTEAFF. The chain couples TRBV14 to TRBJ1-1, with TRBD1 matching over 8 bases. This CDR3 is built from 22 residues. The V and J ends lost 0 bases and 1 base, in that order; junction bases with no gene match: 22. Germline V CDR1 and CDR2: SGHDN, FVKESK.

This clonotype was found a few times. The chain is built from TRBV6-4 and TRBJ2-7; unclear D gene. The CDR3 is 14 residues long. V lost 6 bases and J 3 bases, leaving 15 bases between the germline ends. The germline V gene has CDR1 MRHNA and CDR2 SNTAGT. The CDR3 nucleotides are TGTGCCAGCAGGAACCGGGCCTGGGTCTACGAGCAGTACTTC. Protein sequence: CASRNRAWVYEQYF.

This clonotype was counted between two and nine times. This chain joins TRBV6-1 and TRBJ2-7; no definite D call. Trimming stripped 5 bases from V and 6 bases from J, with 11 bases between. This CDR3 is 12 amino acids long. Per the germline V gene, CDR1 is MNHNS and CDR2 is SASEGT. Here the CDR3 DNA reads TGTGCCAGCAGTCCGTCTGGGGTCGAGCAGTACTTC. As protein: CASSPSGVEQYF.

This chain joins TRBV7-2 and TRBJ1-2; possible D gene TRBD1, 5 bases. Germline values: CDR1 SGHTA, CDR2 FQGNSA. Trimming removed 4 bases from V and 4 bases from J, with 13 bases in between. This CDR3 has 14 residues. This CDR3 is CASSSPGGFYGYTF. The DNA for the CDR3 is TGTGCCAGCAGCTCCCCCGGGGGGTTCTATGGCTACACCTTC.

The rearrangement links TRBV4-3 to TRBJ1-2; tentative D call: TRBD1 (6 bases). The CDR3 length is 12 residues. Germline lookup yields CDR1 LGHNA and CDR2 YSLEER. The V gene lost 3 bases and the J gene lost 10 bases, with 12 bases spanning the gap. The CDR3, as DNA: TGCGCCAGCAGCCAGGTCACAGGGAACTACACCTTC. This translates into CASSQVTGNYTF.

This clonotype appeared many times. The chain joins TRBV11-2 to TRBJ2-2; 8 bases match TRBD2. The length of the CDR3 is 14 residues. The germline CDR1 and CDR2 sequences are SGHAT and FQNNGV. Trimming removed 5 bases from V and 6 bases from J; junction bases left unmatched: 5. Here the CDR3 reads CASSPGLVSGELFF. As DNA, the CDR3 is TGTGCCAGCAGCCCGGGACTAGTCTCCGGGGAGCTGTTTTTT. Together with reference TRBV11-2 and TRBJ2-2, the CDR3 gives the full variable domain: EAGVAQSPRYKIIEKRQSVAFWCNPISGHATLYWYQQILGQGPKLLIQFQNNGVVDDSQLPKDRFSAERLKGVDSTLKIQPAKLEDSAVYLCASSPGLVSGELFFGEGSRLTVL.

This clonotype came up many times. This chain joins TRBV12-3 or TRBV12-4 and TRBJ1-2, with D uncertain. Trimming left V 3 bases short and J 8 bases short, with 13 bases between. The CDR3 length is 13 residues. The CDR3 protein is CASSFPRVGGYTF. CDR3 sequence (DNA): TGTGCCAGCAGTTTCCCCCGGGTCGGAGGCTACACCTTC.

The rearrangement uses TRBV14 and TRBJ2-7; the D gene is possibly TRBD2 (5 bases). Trimming cost V 4 bases and J 7 bases, with 20 bases left between them. Germline V gives CDR1 SGHDN, CDR2 FVKESK. The CDR3 spans 15 residues. CDR3 region: CASSRLTAYLGEQYF. CDR3 nucleotides: TGTGCCAGCAGCCGACTAACCGCGTACTTGGGGGAGCAGTACTTC.

This clonotype was observed a handful of times. This chain connects TRBV6-2 or TRBV6-3 to TRBJ2-5; weak D call: TRBD1 (6 bases). V shed 6 bases and J shed 3 bases, with 14 bases lying between them. Germline assignment: CDR1 MNHEY and CDR2 SVGEGT. The CDR3 totals 14 residues. The CDR3: CASSLRTDEETQYF. The CDR3 region has the DNA TGTGCCAGCAGCCTTCGGACAGACGAAGAGACCCAGTACTTC.

This clonotype was counted at least ten times. This chain uses TRBV12-3 or TRBV12-4 with TRBJ2-1; 11 positions agree with TRBD1. V shed 6 bases, J shed 6 bases, and the junction held 7 bases outside the gene matches. The CDR3 loop spans 15 amino acids. Here the CDR3 reads CASRRGGTGGNEQFF. The CDR3 bases are TGTGCCAGCAGGAGGGGGGGGACAGGGGGCAATGAGCAGTTCTTC.

This clonotype was counted ten times or more. The chain couples TRBV7-2 to TRBJ1-6, with D possibly being TRBD1 (5 bases). The CDR3 is 14 amino acids. Trimming stripped 4 bases from V and 7 bases from J, with 11 bases between. Looked up from germline, CDR1 is SGHTA and CDR2 is FQGNSA. In DNA, the CDR3 is TGTGCCAGCAGCTACAGACAGTTAAATTCACCCCTCCACTTT. Amino acids: CASSYRQLNSPLHF. The full variable domain, with the rest looked up from reference TRBV7-2 and TRBJ1-6, is GAGVSQSPSNKVTEKGKDVELRCDPISGHTALYWYRQSLGQGLEFLIYFQGNSAPDKSGLPSDRFSAERTGGSVSTLTIQRTQQEDSAVYLCASSYRQLNSPLHFGNGTRLTVT.

This clonotype was seen a handful of times. The rearrangement uses TRBV7-3 and TRBJ2-1; perhaps TRBD2 as D (5 bases). The CDR3 runs to 13 residues. V dropped 0 bases and J dropped 7 bases, with 7 bases sitting between them. Germline CDR1 and CDR2: SGHTA and FQGTGA. This chain's CDR3 is CASSLTQRNEQFF. For the CDR3, the DNA is TGTGCCAGCAGCTTAACCCAGCGGAATGAGCAGTTCTTC.

This clonotype has more than one count but fewer than ten. The chain employs TRBV4-1 and TRBJ1-2; D is unclear. CDR3 size: 15 residues. With 4 bases removed from V and 2 bases from J, the gap between germline ends came to 14 bases. CDR1 is MGHRA and CDR2 is YSYEKL in the germline V gene. The CDR3 DNA follows: TGCGCCAGCAGCCCCCTCGGCACGACGAACTATGGCTACACCTTC. Translation gives CASSPLGTTNYGYTF.

This clonotype was seen more than once but under ten times. This rearrangement joins TRBV27 to TRBJ2-2; TRBD2 matches 7 bases. Germline lookup yields CDR1 MNHEY and CDR2 SMNVEV (reference sequence). Germline trimming cut 5 bases from V and 8 bases from J; bases unmatched to any gene: 5. The CDR3 spans 13 residues. This CDR3 reads CASSRGVWGELFF. CDR3 in DNA: TGTGCCAGCAGTCGGGGGGTATGGGGGGAGCTGTTTTTT.

This clonotype occurred many times. The V gene is TRBV9, the J gene TRBJ1-2; D is undetermined. V was cut by 0 bases and J by 2 bases, with 11 bases left in between. The CDR3 loop spans 15 amino acids. Germline-derived CDR1 and CDR2 are SGDLS and YYNGEE. The CDR3 region has the DNA TGTGCCAGCAGCGTAGGGGGTAGTGCCAACTATGGCTACACCTTC. Protein product: CASSVGGSANYGYTF.

This clonotype has a count of ten or more. The genes are TRBV18 and TRBJ2-3, with D maybe TRBD2 (6 bases). Germline V gene data show CDR1 as KGHSH and CDR2 as LQKENI. Trimming removed 1 base from V and 0 bases from J, with 14 bases in between. This CDR3 has 17 residues. This CDR3 reads CASSPRSTSQSTDTQYF. CDR3 sequence (DNA): TGTGCCAGCTCACCACGATCTACTAGCCAAAGCACAGATACGCAGTATTTT.

About this clonotype itself: This may be a read error: a much more frequent sequence differs by one nucleotide. The CDR3: CASSSPGQGVASGYTF. The CDR3 bases are TGTGCCAGCAGTTCTCCGGGACAGGGAGTGGCTAGTGGCTACACCTTC. The chain carries TRBV6-5 and TRBJ1-2, with 9 bases aligning to TRBD1. The CDR3 is made up of 16 amino acids. Germline V gene data show CDR1 as MNHEY and CDR2 as SVGAGI. Trimming took 4 bases from V and 7 from J; bases not matched to a gene: 13.

This chain joins TRBV14 and TRBJ2-5, with D possibly matching TRBD1 (6 bases). Germline CDR1 SGHDN, CDR2 FVKESK. This CDR3 is built from 14 residues. The V end was cut by 4 bases, the J end by 3 bases, with 12 bases between. The CDR3 loop is CASSPRGLKETQYF. The CDR3 DNA reads TGTGCCAGCAGCCCCAGGGGTTTAAAAGAGACCCAGTACTTC.

This clonotype was detected ten times or more. CDR3 region: CATGQIYEQYF. The CDR3 DNA reads as TGTGCCACCGGACAGATCTACGAGCAGTACTTC. V usage is TRBV2 and J usage is TRBJ2-7; D may be TRBD1 (6 bases). V lost 10 bases and J 3 bases, leaving 10 bases between the germline ends. Germline V gene sequence: CDR1 SNHLY, CDR2 FYNNEI. This CDR3 spans 11 amino acids.

This clonotype was seen repeatedly, ten times or more. The chain joins TRBV3-1 to TRBJ2-1, with D perhaps matching TRBD1 or TRBD2 (5 bases each). Germline-derived CDR1 and CDR2 are LGHDT and YNNKEL (reference sequence). The V end was cut by 5 bases, the J end by 0 bases, with 11 bases between. This CDR3 region has 15 residues. CDR3 region: CASSKRDRSYNEQFF. The CDR3 DNA follows: TGTGCCAGCAGCAAGAGGGACCGCTCCTACAATGAGCAGTTCTTC.

This clonotype was counted a single time. CDR3 sequence: CSARGGRTGSAYGYTF. For the CDR3, the DNA is TGCAGTGCTAGAGGTGGTCGGACAGGGTCGGCCTATGGCTACACCTTC. The chain carries TRBV20-1 and TRBJ1-2, with 8 positions matching TRBD1. The V gene's germline CDR1 is DFQATT and CDR2 SNEGSKA (reference sequence). V shed 1 base, J shed 4 bases, and the junction held 11 bases outside the gene matches. The CDR3 runs to 16 residues.

This clonotype has ten or more counts. This chain connects TRBV11-2 to TRBJ2-1; D may be TRBD1 or TRBD2 (5 bases each). CDR3 length: 13 residues. Looked up from germline, CDR1 is SGHAT and CDR2 is FQNNGV. V was trimmed by 3 bases and J by 6 bases, leaving 9 bases between them. CDR3 coding DNA: TGTGCCAGCAGCTTGGGACCCCCCAATGAGCAGTTCTTC. Protein sequence: CASSLGPPNEQFF.

This clonotype was recorded many times. This chain uses TRBV29-1 with TRBJ2-1, with a possible D match to TRBD2 (5 bases). The V and J ends lost 1 base and 9 bases respectively, with 7 bases between them. CDR1 and CDR2 (germline): SQVTM, ANQGSEA. The CDR3 totals 11 residues. In DNA form, the CDR3 reads TGCAGCGTTGAAGGTCGGGGTGAGCAGTTCTTC. It encodes CSVEGRGEQFF.

This clonotype was counted many times. This chain connects TRBV3-1 to TRBJ1-1; D is uncertain. V lost 1 base and J 3 bases, leaving 15 bases between the germline ends. The CDR3 totals 16 residues. In germline, CDR1 is LGHDT, CDR2 YNNKEL (reference sequence). DNA for the CDR3: TGTGCCAGCAGCCAAGGGTATCTAGGCCGTGACACTGAAGCTTTCTTT. This gives the protein CASSQGYLGRDTEAFF.

This clonotype was detected many times. The chain recombines TRBV20-1 with TRBJ2-7; possible D gene TRBD1, 6 bases. Germline V gene lookup returns CDR1 DFQATT and CDR2 SNEGSKA (reference sequence). Between the trimmed V and J ends, which lost 6 bases and 7 bases, there was a span of 25 bases. The length of the CDR3 is 15 residues. In nucleotides, the CDR3 is TGCAGTGCATCAGGGGTGCTCCGGTCGAGTAAGGAGCAGTACTTC. As protein: CSASGVLRSSKEQYF.